Here is one T cell receptor (beta chain) with its context. Participant-given clinical history determined each cohort assignment. Looked up from germline, CDR1 is LGHNA and CDR2 is YSLEER. The V gene lost 1 base and the J gene lost 12 bases, with 13 bases spanning the gap. The length of the CDR3 is 13 residues. Using immunoSEQ multiplex PCR, the repertoire was profiled, and TCRdb retains in-frame clones only, with some absent. Of almost 250,000 clones in the sample, more than 85% were seen once. This entry belongs to a study of blood T cell repertoires in COVID-19. The sequencing sample was made of PBMCs or T cells enriched from blood (not recorded which). This TCR derives from a woman aged 25 to 39 who had recovered from COVID-19. The rearrangement joins TRBV4-3 to TRBJ2-1, with D possibly being TRBD2 (5 bases). The CDR3: CASSQVRGWWQFF. The CDR3 nucleotides read TGCGCCAGCAGCCAAGTTAGAGGGTGGTGGCAGTTCTTC.